A selection of T cell receptor beta chains follows, all from one sample in a study of technical replicates of blood from several donors. Data came from immunoSEQ multiplex PCR; TCRdb stores just in-frame clones and leaves some out. The sample lists roughly 82,000 clones; nearly 96% were seen once. The specimen was T cells isolated from PBMCs. The receptors shown here come from a human donor in good health. Each CDR3 is given with its conserved first and last residue. D genes are given only for firm matches. Size values are once, few and many counts, or a class for expanded clones, and some rows have none.

. TRBJ2-1 TRBV4-3 TRBD2 CASSQDTGEGLNEQFF TGCGCCAGCAGCCAAGATACGGGGGAGGGCCTCAATGAGCAGTTCTTC
. TRBJ2-7 TRBV6-5 . CASSYSSSGDYEQYF TGTGCCAGCAGTTACTCGAGTTCAGGGGACTACGAGCAGTACTTC
. TRBJ2-1 TRBV11-3 TRBD2 CASSARPSGTYNEQFF TGTGCCAGCAGCGCCCGGCCTAGCGGGACGTACAATGAGCAGTTCTTC
. TRBJ1-5 TRBV5-1 TRBD1 CASSITGASQPQHF TGCGCCAGCAGCATAACAGGGGCTAGTCAGCCCCAGCATTTT
. TRBJ2-3 TRBV7-7 TRBD1 CASSLNVRDRDTDTQYF TGTGCTAGCAGCTTAAATGTCCGGGACAGGGACACAGATACGCAGTATTTT
. TRBJ2-1 TRBV19 . CASSFTTGSLFYNEQFF TGTGCCAGTAGTTTTACCACAGGGTCTCTATTCTACAATGAGCAGTTCTTC
. TRBJ2-7 TRBV2 . CASIAPSSARTYEQYF TGTGCCAGCATTGCACCCTCTAGCGCGAGAACCTACGAGCAGTACTTC
. TRBJ1-5 TRBV28 . CASRSTGNQPQHF TGTGCCAGCAGATCCACAGGGAATCAGCCCCAGCATTTT
. TRBJ1-1 TRBV9 . CASSPPAGYTEAFF TGTGCCAGCAGCCCCCCTGCAGGGTACACTGAAGCTTTCTTT
. TRBJ2-7 TRBV4-3 TRBD2 CASSGGRAYEQYF TGCGCCAGCAGCGGCGGGAGGGCTTACGAGCAGTACTTC
once TRBJ1-1 TRBV11-2 TRBD1 CASSFSGRGLNTEAFF TGTGCCAGCAGCTTCTCTGGCAGGGGGCTGAACACTGAAGCTTTCTTT
. TRBJ1-1 TRBV27 . CASSLLGARAEAFF TGTGCCAGCAGTTTATTGGGGGCACGGGCTGAAGCTTTCTTT
. TRBJ2-7 TRBV6-5 TRBD1 CASTGQGGGYEQYF TGTGCCAGCACCGGACAGGGGGGGGGTTACGAGCAGTACTTC
. TRBJ1-4 TRBV4-3 TRBD1 CASSQVRDRGEKLFF TGCGCCAGCAGCCAAGTTCGGGACAGAGGTGAAAAACTGTTTTTT
. TRBJ2-4 TRBV5-4 TRBD2 CASSFLRERENIQYF TGTGCCAGCAGCTTTTTGCGGGAGCGGGAAAACATTCAGTACTTC
. TRBJ1-1 TRBV15 TRBD1 CATSRRDRRDTEAFF TGTGCCACCAGCCGACGGGACAGGCGAGACACTGAAGCTTTCTTT
. TRBJ2-7 TRBV11-2 . CASSLVWQSNSYEQYF TGTGCCAGCAGCTTAGTGTGGCAGTCGAACTCCTACGAGCAGTACTTC
few TRBJ1-5 TRBV30 . CAWSVRYDQPQHF TGTGCCTGGAGTGTCAGGTATGATCAGCCCCAGCATTTT
. TRBJ2-3 TRBV7-3 TRBD1 CASSPRTGLTDTQYF TGTGCCAGCAGCCCCCGGACAGGTCTGACAGATACGCAGTATTTT
. TRBJ2-3 TRBV28 TRBD2 CASTGAGDIDTQYF TGTGCCAGTACCGGCGCGGGAGATATAGATACGCAGTATTTT
. TRBJ2-2 TRBV7-7 . CASSLEGVDGELFF TGTGCTAGCAGCTTAGAAGGGGTTGACGGGGAGCTGTTTTTT
. TRBJ2-1 TRBV30 TRBD2 CARTPSGSFNEQFF TGTGCCAGAACCCCTAGCGGGAGCTTCAATGAGCAGTTCTTC
. TRBJ2-5 TRBV6-6 . CASSYSQLQETQYF TGTGCCAGCAGTTACTCACAGCTCCAAGAGACCCAGTACTTC
. TRBJ2-7 TRBV28 . CASSLPATGLGYEQYF TGTGCCAGCAGTCTACCAGCGACAGGCTTAGGATACGAGCAGTACTTC
. TRBJ2-7 TRBV7-8 . CASSRGTYEQYF TGTGCCAGCAGCAGAGGAACCTACGAGCAGTACTTC
. TRBJ2-7 TRBV5-1 TRBD2 CASSFSGSRYEQYF TGCGCCAGCAGCTTTAGCGGGAGTAGGTACGAGCAGTACTTC
. TRBJ2-1 TRBV27 TRBD2 CASSPQIAGGPEQFF TGTGCCAGCAGTCCGCAAATAGCGGGAGGGCCTGAGCAGTTCTTC
. TRBJ2-3 TRBV27 . CASSGLAEKGTDTQYF TGTGCCAGCAGTGGGTTAGCGGAGAAGGGCACAGATACGCAGTATTTT
. TRBJ2-6 TRBV11-2 . CASTNPVGANVLTF TGTGCCAGCACCAACCCGGTCGGGGCCAACGTCCTGACTTTC
. TRBJ2-3 TRBV18 . CASSRQGEADTQYF TGTGCCAGCTCCAGGCAGGGGGAGGCAGATACGCAGTATTTT